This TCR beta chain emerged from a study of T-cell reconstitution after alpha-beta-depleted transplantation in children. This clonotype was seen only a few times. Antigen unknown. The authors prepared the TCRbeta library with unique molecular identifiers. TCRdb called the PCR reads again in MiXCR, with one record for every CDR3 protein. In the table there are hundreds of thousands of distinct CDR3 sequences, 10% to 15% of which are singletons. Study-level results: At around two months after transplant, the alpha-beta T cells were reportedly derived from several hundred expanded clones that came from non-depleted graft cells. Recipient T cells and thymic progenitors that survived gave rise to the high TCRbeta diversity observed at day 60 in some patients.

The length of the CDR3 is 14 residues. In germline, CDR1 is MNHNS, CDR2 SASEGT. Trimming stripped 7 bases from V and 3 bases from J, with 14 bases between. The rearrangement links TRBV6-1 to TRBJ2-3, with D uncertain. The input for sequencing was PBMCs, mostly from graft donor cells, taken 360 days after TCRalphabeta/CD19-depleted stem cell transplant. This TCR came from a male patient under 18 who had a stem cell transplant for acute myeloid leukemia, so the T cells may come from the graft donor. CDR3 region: CASTESSGTDTQYF. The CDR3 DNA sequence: TGTGCCAGCACCGAGAGTTCGGGTACAGATACGCAGTATTTT.